The source of this T cell receptor (beta chain) is a study of T cells in Graves' hyperthyroidism and ophthalmopathy. Whole-study results and caveats: Most expanded thyroid clonotypes above 0.001 also appeared in blood.

This clonotype was detected many times. Its antigen is undetermined. V lost 5 bases to trimming and J lost 4 bases, with 18 bases between them. Germline lookup yields CDR1 MNHNS and CDR2 SASEGT. The CDR3 length is 16 residues. Amplification yielded TCR beta CDR3 regions, with RNA transcripts as the source. Carried out on the TCR CDR3, a first-round RT-PCR used the HTBI primer set. From the multiplex PCR reads, TCRdb called clonotypes with MiXCR, one entry per CDR3 protein. The table lists approximately 690,000 distinct CDR3 sequences, 13% to 15% of them singletons, with around 13% in the top ten. Sequencing was done on a sample of blood. This chain connects TRBV6-1 to TRBJ2-1; no firm D call. The source is a woman aged 45-59 years with Graves' ophthalmopathy. The CDR3 loop is CASSSLVLGSYNEQFF. For the CDR3, the DNA is TGTGCCAGCAGTTCTCTAGTTTTAGGTTCATACAATGAGCAGTTCTTC.